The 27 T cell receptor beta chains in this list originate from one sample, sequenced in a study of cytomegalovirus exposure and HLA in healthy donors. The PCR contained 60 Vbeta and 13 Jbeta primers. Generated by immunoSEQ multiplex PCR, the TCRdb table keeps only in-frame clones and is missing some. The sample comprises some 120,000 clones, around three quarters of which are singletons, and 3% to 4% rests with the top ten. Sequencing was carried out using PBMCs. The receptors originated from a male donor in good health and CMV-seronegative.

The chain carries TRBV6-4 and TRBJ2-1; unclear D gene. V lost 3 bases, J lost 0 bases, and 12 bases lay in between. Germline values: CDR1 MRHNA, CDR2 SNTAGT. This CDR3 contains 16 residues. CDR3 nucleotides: TGTGCCAGCAGTGAGAACGGGTTTGGCTCCTACAATGAGCAGTTCTTC. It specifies CASSENGFGSYNEQFF.

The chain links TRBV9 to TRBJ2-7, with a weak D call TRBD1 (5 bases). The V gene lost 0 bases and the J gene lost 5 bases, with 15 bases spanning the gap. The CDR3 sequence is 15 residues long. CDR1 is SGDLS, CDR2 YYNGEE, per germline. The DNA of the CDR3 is TGTGCCAGCAGCGTAGATAGGGGTGGCCCGGACGAGCAGTACTTC. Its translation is CASSVDRGGPDEQYF.

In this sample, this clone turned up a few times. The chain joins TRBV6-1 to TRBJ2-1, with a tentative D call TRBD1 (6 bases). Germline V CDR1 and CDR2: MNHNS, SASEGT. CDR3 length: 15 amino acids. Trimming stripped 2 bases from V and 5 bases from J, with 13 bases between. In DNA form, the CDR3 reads TGTGCCAGCAGTGAAACCCCGGGACACCACAATGAGCAGTTCTTC. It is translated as CASSETPGHHNEQFF.

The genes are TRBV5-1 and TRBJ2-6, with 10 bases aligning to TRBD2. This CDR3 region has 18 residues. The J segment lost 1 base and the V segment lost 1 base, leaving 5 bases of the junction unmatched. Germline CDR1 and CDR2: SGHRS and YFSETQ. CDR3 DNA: TGCGCCAGCAGCTTGTGGAGCGGGGGGGCATCTGGGGCCAACGTCCTGACTTTC. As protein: CASSLWSGGASGANVLTF.

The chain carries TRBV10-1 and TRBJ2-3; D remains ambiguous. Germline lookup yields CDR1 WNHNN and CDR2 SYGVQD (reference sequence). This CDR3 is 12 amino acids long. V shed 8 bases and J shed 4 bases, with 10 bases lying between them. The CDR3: CASGAGPDTQYF. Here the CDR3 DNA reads TGCGCCAGCGGTGCAGGCCCAGATACGCAGTATTTT.

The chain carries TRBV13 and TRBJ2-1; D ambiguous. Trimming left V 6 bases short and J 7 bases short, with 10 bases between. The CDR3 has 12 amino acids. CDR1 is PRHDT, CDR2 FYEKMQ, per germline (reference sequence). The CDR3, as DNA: TGTGCCAGCAGGAGAGGTGTGAATGAGCAGTTCTTC. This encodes CASRRGVNEQFF.

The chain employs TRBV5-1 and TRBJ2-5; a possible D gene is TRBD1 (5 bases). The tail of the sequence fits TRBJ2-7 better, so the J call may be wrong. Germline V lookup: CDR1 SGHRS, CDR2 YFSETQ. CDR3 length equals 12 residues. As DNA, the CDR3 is TGCGCCAGCAGAACAGACAGCTACGAGCAGTACTTC. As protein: CASRTDSYEQYF.

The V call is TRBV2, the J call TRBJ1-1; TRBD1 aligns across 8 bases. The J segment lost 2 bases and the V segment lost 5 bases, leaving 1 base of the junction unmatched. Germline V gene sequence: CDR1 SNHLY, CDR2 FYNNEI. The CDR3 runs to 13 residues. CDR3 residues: CASSSGGNTEAFF. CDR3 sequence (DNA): TGTGCCAGCAGTTCAGGGGGCAACACTGAAGCTTTCTTT.

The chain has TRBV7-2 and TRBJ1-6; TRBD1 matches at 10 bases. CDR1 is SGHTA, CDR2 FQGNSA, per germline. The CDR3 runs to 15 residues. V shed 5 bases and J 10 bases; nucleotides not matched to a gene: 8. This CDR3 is CASSTGQGVASPLHF. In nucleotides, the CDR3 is TGTGCCAGCAGCACAGGACAGGGGGTGGCCTCACCCCTCCACTTT.

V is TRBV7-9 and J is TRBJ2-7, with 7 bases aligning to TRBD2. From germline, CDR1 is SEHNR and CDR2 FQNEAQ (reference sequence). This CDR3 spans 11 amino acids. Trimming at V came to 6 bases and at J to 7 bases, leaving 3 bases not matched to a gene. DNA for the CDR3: TGTGCCAGCAGGGGGGGGAGGGAGCAGTACTTC. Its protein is CASRGGREQYF.

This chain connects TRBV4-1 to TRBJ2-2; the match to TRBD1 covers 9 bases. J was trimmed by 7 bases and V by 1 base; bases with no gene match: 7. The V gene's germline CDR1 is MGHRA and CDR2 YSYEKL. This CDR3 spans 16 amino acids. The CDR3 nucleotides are TGCGCCAGCAGCCAAGGAACGGGACAGGGCCGCGGGGAGCTGTTTTTT. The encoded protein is CASSQGTGQGRGELFF.

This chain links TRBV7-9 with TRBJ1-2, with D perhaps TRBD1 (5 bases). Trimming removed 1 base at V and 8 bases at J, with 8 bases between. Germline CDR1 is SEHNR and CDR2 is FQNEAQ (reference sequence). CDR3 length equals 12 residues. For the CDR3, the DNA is TGTGCCAGCAGCTTAGAGGGGCCCGGCTACACCTTC. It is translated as CASSLEGPGYTF.

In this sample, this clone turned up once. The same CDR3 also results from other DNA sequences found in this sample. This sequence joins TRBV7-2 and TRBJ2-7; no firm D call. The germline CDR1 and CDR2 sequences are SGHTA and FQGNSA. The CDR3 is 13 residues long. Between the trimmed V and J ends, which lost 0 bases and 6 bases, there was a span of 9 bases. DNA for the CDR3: TGTGCCAGCAGCTTAGCAGGCCGGGTCGAGCAGTACTTC. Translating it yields CASSLAGRVEQYF.

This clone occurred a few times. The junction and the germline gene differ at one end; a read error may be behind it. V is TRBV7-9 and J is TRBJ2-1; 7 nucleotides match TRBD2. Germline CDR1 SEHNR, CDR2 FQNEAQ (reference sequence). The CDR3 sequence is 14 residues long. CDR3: CSSSRTSLYNEQFF. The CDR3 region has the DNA TGTTCCAGCAGCCGGACTAGTCTCTACAATGAGCAGTTCTTC. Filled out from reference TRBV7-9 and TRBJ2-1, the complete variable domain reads DTGVSQNPRHKITKRGQNVTFRCDPISEHNRLYWYRQTLGQGPEFLTYFQNEAQLEKSRLLSDRFSAERPKGSFSTLEIQRTEQGDSAMYLCSSSRTSLYNEQFFGPGTRLTVL.

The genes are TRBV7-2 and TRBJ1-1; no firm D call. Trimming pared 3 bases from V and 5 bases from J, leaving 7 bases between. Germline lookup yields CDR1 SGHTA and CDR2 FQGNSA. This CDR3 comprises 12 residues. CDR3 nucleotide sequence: TGTGCCAGCAGCTTCCGGGAGACTGAAGCTTTCTTT. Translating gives CASSFRETEAFF.

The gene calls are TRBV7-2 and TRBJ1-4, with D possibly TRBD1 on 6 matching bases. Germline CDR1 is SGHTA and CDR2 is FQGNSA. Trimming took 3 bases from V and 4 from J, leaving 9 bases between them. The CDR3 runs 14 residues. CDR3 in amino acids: CASSFSRGNEKLFF. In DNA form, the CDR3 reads TGTGCCAGCAGCTTTTCCAGGGGTAATGAAAAACTGTTTTTT.

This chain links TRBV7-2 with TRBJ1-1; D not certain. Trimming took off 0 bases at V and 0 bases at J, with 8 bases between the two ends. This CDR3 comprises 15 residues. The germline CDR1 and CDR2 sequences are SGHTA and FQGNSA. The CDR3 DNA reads TGTGCCAGCAGCTTAGCGGCCGCTTTGAACACTGAAGCTTTCTTT. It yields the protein CASSLAAALNTEAFF.

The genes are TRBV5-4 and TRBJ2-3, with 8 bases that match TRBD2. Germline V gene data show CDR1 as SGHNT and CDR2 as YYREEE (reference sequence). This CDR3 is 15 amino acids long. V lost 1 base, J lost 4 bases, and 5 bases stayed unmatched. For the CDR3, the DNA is TGTGCCAGCAGCTTGAGCGGGAGTCTGCCAGATACGCAGTATTTT. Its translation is CASSLSGSLPDTQYF.

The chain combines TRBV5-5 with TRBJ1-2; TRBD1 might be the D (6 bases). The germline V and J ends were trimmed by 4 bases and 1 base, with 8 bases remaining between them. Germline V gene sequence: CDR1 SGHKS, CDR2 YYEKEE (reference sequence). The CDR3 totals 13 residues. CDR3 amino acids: CASSVQGNYGYTF. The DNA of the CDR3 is TGTGCCAGCAGCGTACAGGGTAACTATGGCTACACCTTC.

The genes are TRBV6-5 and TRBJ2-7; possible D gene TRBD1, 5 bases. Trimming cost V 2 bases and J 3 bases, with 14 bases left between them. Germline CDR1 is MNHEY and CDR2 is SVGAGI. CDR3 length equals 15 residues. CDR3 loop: CASSYQTDTYYEQYF. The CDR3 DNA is TGTGCCAGCAGTTACCAGACGGACACCTACTACGAGCAGTACTTC.

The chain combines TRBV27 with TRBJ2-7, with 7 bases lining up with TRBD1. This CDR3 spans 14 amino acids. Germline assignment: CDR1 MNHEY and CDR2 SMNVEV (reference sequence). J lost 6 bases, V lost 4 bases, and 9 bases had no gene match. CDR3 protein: CASSWGTESTEQYF. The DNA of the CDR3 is TGTGCCAGCAGTTGGGGGACAGAATCTACCGAGCAGTACTTC.

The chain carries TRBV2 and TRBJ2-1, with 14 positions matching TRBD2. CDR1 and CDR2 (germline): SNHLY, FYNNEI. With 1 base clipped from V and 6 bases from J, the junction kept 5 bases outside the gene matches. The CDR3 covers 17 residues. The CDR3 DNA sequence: TGTGCCAGCAGTGAAGTGGGACTAGCGGGAGTGAGCAATGAGCAGTTCTTC. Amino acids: CASSEVGLAGVSNEQFF.

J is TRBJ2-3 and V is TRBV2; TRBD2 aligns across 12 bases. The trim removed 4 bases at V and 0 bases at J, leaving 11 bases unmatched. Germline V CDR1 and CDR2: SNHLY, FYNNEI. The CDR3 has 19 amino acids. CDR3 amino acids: CASSALLAGGTSSTDTQYF. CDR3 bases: TGTGCCAGCAGTGCCTTACTAGCGGGAGGAACCTCTAGCACAGATACGCAGTATTTT.

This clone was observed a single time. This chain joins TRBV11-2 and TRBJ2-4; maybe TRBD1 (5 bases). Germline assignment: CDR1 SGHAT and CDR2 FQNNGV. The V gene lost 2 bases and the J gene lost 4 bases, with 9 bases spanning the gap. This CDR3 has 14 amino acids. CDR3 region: CASSLIRGKNIQYF. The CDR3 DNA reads TGTGCCAGCAGCTTAATTAGGGGTAAAAACATTCAGTACTTC.

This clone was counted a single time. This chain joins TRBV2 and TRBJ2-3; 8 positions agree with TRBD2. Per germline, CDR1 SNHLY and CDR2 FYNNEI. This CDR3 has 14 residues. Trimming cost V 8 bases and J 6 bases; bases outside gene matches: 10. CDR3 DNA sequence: TGTGCCAGCCGGCTAGCGGGCATTGGTGATACGCAGTATTTT. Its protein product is CASRLAGIGDTQYF.

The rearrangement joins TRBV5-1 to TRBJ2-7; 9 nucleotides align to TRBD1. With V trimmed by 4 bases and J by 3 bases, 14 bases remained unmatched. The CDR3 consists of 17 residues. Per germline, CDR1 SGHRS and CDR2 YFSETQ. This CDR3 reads CASSGSYARDRDYEQYF. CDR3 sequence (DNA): TGCGCCAGCAGCGGATCCTACGCCCGGGACAGGGACTACGAGCAGTACTTC.

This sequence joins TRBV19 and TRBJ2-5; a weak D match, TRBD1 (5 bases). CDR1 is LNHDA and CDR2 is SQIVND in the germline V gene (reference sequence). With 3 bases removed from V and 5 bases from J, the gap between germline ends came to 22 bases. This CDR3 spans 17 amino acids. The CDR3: CASSIGAGKLPWETQYF. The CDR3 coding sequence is TGTGCCAGTAGTATTGGGGCTGGGAAGCTCCCCTGGGAGACCCAGTACTTC.